One sample yielded the 27 T cell receptor beta chains listed below, sequenced in a study of control samples from healthy donors and cancer patients. Clones were read by immunoSEQ multiplex PCR, and TCRdb kept only the in-frame ones, dropping some. Of about 120,000 clones in the sample, roughly 90% are singletons; the top ten hold approximately 37%. The specimen was blood. These receptors were obtained from a man between 50 and 59 years old in good health.

About this clone: This CDR3 is also generated by other DNA sequences in the sample. The chain couples TRBV6-4 to TRBJ1-2, with a tentative D call TRBD1 (6 bases). Trimming pared 0 bases from V and 5 bases from J, leaving 10 bases between. CDR1 and CDR2 from the germline V gene are MRHNA and SNTAGT. This CDR3 spans 14 amino acids. CDR3 residues: CASSDSGGVYGYTF. The CDR3 bases are TGTGCCAGCAGTGACTCCGGGGGCGTATATGGCTACACCTTC.

This chain uses TRBV12-5 with TRBJ2-7, with 9 bases lining up with TRBD1. Germline CDR1 is LGHNT and CDR2 is FRNRAP. There are 14 residues in the CDR3. Germline trimming cut 5 bases from V and 10 bases from J; bases unmatched to any gene: 12. The CDR3 DNA follows: TGTGCTAGTGGTCCCGCGACAGGGGGTTTGGAACAGTACTTC. Protein product: CASGPATGGLEQYF.

This chain uses TRBV3-1 (or the pseudogene TRBV3-2) with TRBJ1-4; unclear D gene. Between the trimmed V and J ends, which lost 5 bases and 4 bases, there was a span of 11 bases. The length of the CDR3 is 14 residues. Germline CDR1 reads LGHDT; CDR2 reads YNNKEL (reference sequence). CDR3 in DNA: TGTGCCAGCAGCGTCCGGACGGGTAATGAAAAACTGTTTTTT. Its protein product is CASSVRTGNEKLFF.

V and J are TRBV25-1 and TRBJ2-7; the D gene could be TRBD1 or TRBD2 (5 bases each). V was trimmed by 7 bases and J by 7 bases, leaving 17 bases between them. Germline CDR1 is MGHDK and CDR2 is SYGVNS. This CDR3 has 13 amino acids. Here the CDR3 reads CASTWDRTGEQYF. DNA for the CDR3: TGTGCCAGCACTTGGGACCGCACTGGAGAGCAGTACTTC.

J is TRBJ1-2 and V is TRBV6-2 or TRBV6-3; D remains unclear. The CDR3 consists of 12 residues. Germline CDR1 reads MNHEY; CDR2 reads SVGEGT. Trimming cost V 6 bases and J 2 bases, with 7 bases left between them. CDR3 sequence: CASSPVNYGYTF. The CDR3, as DNA: TGTGCCAGCAGCCCCGTAAACTATGGCTACACCTTC.

V and J are TRBV4-2 and TRBJ2-3, with D perhaps TRBD2 (5 bases). The length of the CDR3 is 15 residues. V shed 0 bases and J shed 4 bases, with 11 bases lying between them. In germline, CDR1 is LGHNA, CDR2 YNFKEQ. CDR3 in DNA: TGTGCCAGCAGCCAAGACTGGACTGAGGCAGATACGCAGTATTTT. Translating gives CASSQDWTEADTQYF.

V usage is TRBV7-9 and J usage is TRBJ2-7, with a possible D match to TRBD2 (5 bases). The CDR3 extends over 15 amino acids. The V end was cut by 5 bases, the J end by 0 bases, with 14 bases between. Germline lookup yields CDR1 SEHNR and CDR2 FQNEAQ (reference sequence). CDR3 nucleotides: TGTGCCAGCAGCGGGGAGCTCACGAGCTCCTACGAGCAGTACTTC. As protein: CASSGELTSSYEQYF.

The chain is built from TRBV7-2 and TRBJ1-2; tentatively, D is TRBD1 (5 bases). The germline V gene has CDR1 SGHTA and CDR2 FQGNSA. The CDR3 totals 13 residues. The V gene lost 3 bases and the J gene lost 2 bases, with 7 bases spanning the gap. In DNA, the CDR3 is TGTGCCAGCAGCTTCGACAGAAACTATGGCTACACCTTC. This encodes CASSFDRNYGYTF.

The chain recombines TRBV19 with TRBJ2-2; TRBD1 aligns across 8 bases. This CDR3 comprises 13 residues. CDR1 is LNHDA and CDR2 is SQIVND in the germline V gene (reference sequence). V was pared by 6 bases and J by 7 bases, with 4 bases of the junction left unmatched. CDR3 sequence reads: CASRTGVGGELFF. CDR3 nucleotides: TGTGCCAGTAGGACAGGGGTTGGCGGGGAGCTGTTTTTT.

This clone has a single count. The V and J genes are TRBV2 and TRBJ1-5; D remains unclear. Germline lookup yields CDR1 SNHLY and CDR2 FYNNEI. Trimming removed 1 base from V and 0 bases from J, with 10 bases in between. The CDR3 covers 16 residues. The CDR3, as DNA: TGTGCCAGCAGTGAAGAACGGGTTTATAGCAATCAGCCCCAGCATTTT. It codes for CASSEERVYSNQPQHF.

V and J are TRBV14 and TRBJ2-7; D might be TRBD1 (6 bases). The CDR3 is 12 residues long. Germline V lookup: CDR1 SGHDN, CDR2 FVKESK. Trimming took off 3 bases at V and 10 bases at J, with 13 bases between the two ends. The CDR3 nucleotides read TGTGCCAGCAGCCAGGCCACAGGGCCACAGTACTTC. Residues: CASSQATGPQYF.

V is TRBV6-6 and J is TRBJ1-4; the D is unclear. V lost 7 bases and J lost 1, with 10 bases in between. The CDR3 is made up of 14 amino acids. Germline lookup yields CDR1 MNHNY and CDR2 SVGAGI (reference sequence). CDR3 nucleotides: TGTGCCAGCACCTCGGACTTAACTAATGAAAAACTGTTTTTT. It translates to CASTSDLTNEKLFF.

J is TRBJ1-5 and V is TRBV19; D possibly corresponds to TRBD1 (6 bases). The CDR3 sequence is 14 residues long. Germline loops: CDR1 LNHDA, CDR2 SQIVND (reference sequence). V lost 6 bases and J lost 1, with 10 bases in between. This CDR3 reads CASRVQGSNQPQHF. CDR3 bases: TGTGCCAGTAGGGTACAGGGAAGCAATCAGCCCCAGCATTTT.

In DNA form, the CDR3 reads TGTGCCAGCAGCTTGACGGGGGCGGGCGAGACCCAGTACTTC. Residues: CASSLTGAGETQYF. The chain has TRBV5-4 and TRBJ2-5; D possibly uses TRBD1 or TRBD2 (6 bases each). V lost 1 base, J lost 5 bases, and 12 bases lay in between. This CDR3 spans 14 amino acids. Germline values: CDR1 SGHNT, CDR2 YYREEE (reference sequence). The complete variable domain, with remaining parts taken from reference TRBV5-4 and TRBJ2-5, reads ETGVTQSPTHLIKTRGQQVTLRCSSQSGHNTVSWYQQALGQGPQFIFQYYREEENGRGNFPPRFSGLQFPNYSSELNVNALELDDSALYLCASSLTGAGETQYFGPGTRLLVL.

This clone occurred a few times. V and J are TRBV3-1 (or the pseudogene TRBV3-2) and TRBJ1-2; D gene uncertain. Between the trimmed V and J ends, which lost 4 bases and 2 bases, there was a span of 20 bases. This CDR3 has 17 amino acids. Looked up from germline, CDR1 is LGHDT and CDR2 is YNNKEL (reference sequence). In DNA, the CDR3 is TGTGCCAGCAGCCCAACCGACACTGGGGAGTCCAACTATGGCTACACCTTC. Its protein is CASSPTDTGESNYGYTF.

This chain joins TRBV6-6 and TRBJ2-7; the match to TRBD1 covers 10 bases. Unmatched junction bases numbered 10, after V lost 3 bases and J lost 5 bases. This CDR3 is 16 amino acids long. The germline gives CDR1 MNHNY, CDR2 SVGAGI (reference sequence). The CDR3 coding sequence is TGTGCCAGCAGTTATTCCCCGGGACAGGGGTTCCACGAGCAGTACTTC. Translating gives CASSYSPGQGFHEQYF.

This chain connects TRBV7-8 to TRBJ1-5; D is possibly TRBD1 (6 bases). This CDR3 spans 13 amino acids. Germline V gene data show CDR1 as SGHVS and CDR2 as FQNEAQ. V lost 1 base and J 6 bases, leaving 7 bases between the germline ends. CDR3 DNA sequence: TGTGCCAGCAGCTTAGTACAGGGTCAGCCCCAGCATTTT. Translation gives CASSLVQGQPQHF.

V usage is TRBV7-9 and J usage is TRBJ2-3, with D perhaps matching TRBD2 (6 bases). The germline gives CDR1 SEHNR, CDR2 FQNEAQ (reference sequence). The germline V and J ends were trimmed by 5 bases and 6 bases, with 18 bases remaining between them. CDR3 length equals 15 residues. CDR3: CASSVSSRAGDTQYF. Written as DNA, the CDR3 is TGTGCCAGCAGCGTATCCTCTCGGGCGGGGGATACGCAGTATTTT. Combining the CDR3 with reference TRBV7-9 and TRBJ2-3 gives the whole variable domain DTGVSQNPRHKITKRGQNVTFRCDPISEHNRLYWYRQTLGQGPEFLTYFQNEAQLEKSRLLSDRFSAERPKGSFSTLEIQRTEQGDSAMYLCASSVSSRAGDTQYFGPGTRLTVL.

The rearrangement links TRBV19 to TRBJ1-1; D is perhaps TRBD1 (6 bases). Trimming pared 5 bases from V and 3 bases from J, leaving 16 bases between. There are 15 residues in the CDR3. Germline loops: CDR1 LNHDA, CDR2 SQIVND (reference sequence). The CDR3 DNA follows: TGTGCCAGTAGTGCAAGGACAGCTGGGGACACTGAAGCTTTCTTT. It specifies CASSARTAGDTEAFF.

The J gene is TRBJ1-2, the V gene TRBV12-3 or TRBV12-4; D is unresolved. V lost 3 bases to trimming and J lost 8 bases, with 10 bases between them. The CDR3 sequence is 12 residues long. The CDR3 loop is CASSLMGNGYTF. The CDR3 nucleotides read TGTGCCAGCAGTTTGATGGGGAACGGCTACACCTTC.

This clone turned up a few times. The chain is built from TRBV11-2 and TRBJ1-4; D might be TRBD1 (6 bases). V lost 7 bases, J lost 8 bases, and 14 bases lay in between. This CDR3 spans 13 amino acids. CDR1 and CDR2 from the germline V gene are SGHAT and FQNNGV. The CDR3 nucleotides are TGTGCCAGCACCAAGAGGAGGGGGGAAAAACTGTTTTTT. Translating it yields CASTKRRGEKLFF.

V gene TRBV6-1 combines with J gene TRBJ1-2, with unresolved D. Trimming cost V 3 bases and J 8 bases, with 13 bases left between them. Germline loops: CDR1 MNHNS, CDR2 SASEGT. The CDR3 runs to 13 residues. The CDR3 spells CASSEPQAGGYTF. CDR3 bases: TGTGCCAGCAGTGAGCCCCAAGCCGGGGGCTACACCTTC.

The chain carries TRBV11-2 and TRBJ2-4; maybe TRBD1 (6 bases). The CDR3 consists of 14 residues. V was trimmed by 3 bases and J by 4 bases, leaving 10 bases between them. Germline-derived CDR1 and CDR2 are SGHAT and FQNNGV. The CDR3 DNA is TGTGCCAGCAGCTTCGACAGGCAGAAAAACATTCAGTACTTC. It codes for CASSFDRQKNIQYF.

The V gene is TRBV19, the J gene TRBJ1-6, with D possibly matching TRBD1 (6 bases). The ends were cut back, 2 bases at V and 3 bases at J, with 8 bases in the middle. CDR1 and CDR2 (germline): LNHDA, SQIVND (reference sequence). The CDR3 totals 15 residues. CDR3: CASSISGHYNSPLHF. The CDR3 coding sequence is TGTGCCAGTAGTATATCGGGACACTATAATTCACCCCTCCACTTT.

The chain links TRBV6-5 to TRBJ1-2; no definite D call. V lost 7 bases, J lost 8 bases, and 17 bases lay in between. Looked up from germline, CDR1 is MNHEY and CDR2 is SVGAGI. The CDR3 loop spans 13 amino acids. This CDR3 reads CASIQNHFWGYTF. In DNA, the CDR3 is TGTGCCAGCATCCAGAACCATTTTTGGGGCTACACCTTC.

J is TRBJ1-1 and V is TRBV4-1; 9 bases are a match to TRBD1. In germline, CDR1 is MGHRA, CDR2 YSYEKL. V shed 4 bases and J 1 base; nucleotides not matched to a gene: 7. CDR3 length: 16 residues. CDR3 residues: CASSPNPGQGNTEAFF. As DNA, the CDR3 is TGCGCCAGCAGCCCTAATCCGGGACAGGGGAACACTGAAGCTTTCTTT.

The CDR3 nucleotides are TGCGCCAGCAGGGAAGTGGAGGCGGAGACCCAGTACTTC. The encoded protein is CASREVEAETQYF. The gene calls are TRBV5-1 and TRBJ2-5, with D possibly TRBD2 on 5 matching bases. Germline CDR1 reads SGHRS; CDR2 reads YFSETQ. Trimming cost V 5 bases and J 5 bases, with 13 bases left between them. CDR3 length: 13 amino acids.